This TCR beta chain is from a study of graft-versus-host responses after intestinal transplantation. Turning to the study itself: Multivisceral, liver-intestinal, or isolated intestinal transplants were performed in recipients. Uniformly, recipients were administered anti-thymocyte globulin induction with subsequent tacrolimus and steroids for 2 to 3 years.

Whole-study findings and limits: There were GvH clones found in recipient marrow, and some of them appeared first in ileum or blood.

For this clone: What it recognizes is unknown.

Trimming took off 4 bases at V and 0 bases at J, with 14 bases between the two ends. This CDR3 has 15 residues. CDR1 is SGHKS and CDR2 is YYEKEE in the germline V gene (reference sequence). Repertoires were generated with immunoSEQ multiplex PCR, while TCRdb's copy carries only in-frame clones and drops some. The data hold tens of thousands of clones, with approximately 90% observed a single time. The material sequenced was unstimulated CD4+ T cells sorted from spleen or lymph node cells, taken before transplant. The genes are TRBV5-5 and TRBJ2-7; the D is unclear. This clonotype originated in a human donor who was the organ donor for an intestinal transplant. CDR3 DNA: TGTGCCAGCAGCGCGCAGAGACTGAGCTCCTACGAGCAGTACTTC. It yields the protein CASSAQRLSSYEQYF.